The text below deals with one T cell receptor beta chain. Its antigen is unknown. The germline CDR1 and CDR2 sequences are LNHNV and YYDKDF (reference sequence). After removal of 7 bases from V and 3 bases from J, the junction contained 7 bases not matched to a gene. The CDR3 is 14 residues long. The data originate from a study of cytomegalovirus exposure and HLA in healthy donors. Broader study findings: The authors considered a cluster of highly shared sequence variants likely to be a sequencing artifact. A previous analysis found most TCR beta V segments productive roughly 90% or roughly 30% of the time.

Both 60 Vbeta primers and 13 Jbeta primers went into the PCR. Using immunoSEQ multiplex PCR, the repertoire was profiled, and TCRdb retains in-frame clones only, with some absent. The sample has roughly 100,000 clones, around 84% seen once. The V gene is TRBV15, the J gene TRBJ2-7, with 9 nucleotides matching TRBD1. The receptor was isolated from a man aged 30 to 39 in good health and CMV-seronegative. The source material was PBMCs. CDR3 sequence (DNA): TGTGCCACCAACAAAGACAGGGGGAACTACGAGCAGTACTTC. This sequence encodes CATNKDRGNYEQYF.